Below are 21 T cell receptor beta chains sequenced from a single sample in a study of metastatic and nonmetastatic thyroid tumors (dated by TCRdb to 2019 to 2021). No treatment had been received by any patient before thyroid surgery. The library was produced with PCR. The sequencing machine was an Illumina HiSeq 4000. Using fastp at Q25 and MiXCR, TCRdb reprocessed the public reads and kept productive beta chains. This sample holds 65,000 or so clones; approximately 4.1% were observed only once. Of the sample, 20% to 25% is held by the ten largest clones. The sequenced material came from blood. Source of these receptors: a female donor with papillary thyroid cancer or a benign thyroid nodule (not recorded which). Some clones in this sample may be carry-over from other donors' samples.

The table lists this clone with many counts. The gene calls are TRBV10-3 and TRBJ2-1, with D perhaps matching TRBD1 or TRBD2 (5 bases each). The V gene lost 2 bases and the J gene lost 6 bases, with 5 bases spanning the gap. The germline CDR1 and CDR2 sequences are ENHRY and SYGVKD. CDR3 length: 12 amino acids. The CDR3 DNA sequence: TGTGCCATCAGTGAGGGGGGCAATGAGCAGTTCTTC. Translation: CAISEGGNEQFF.

Turning to this clone: This may arise from a read error, as a much more abundant clone is one base away. The V call is TRBV28, the J call TRBJ2-4, with D perhaps matching TRBD1 or TRBD2 (5 bases each). The CDR3 is made up of 18 amino acids. V dropped 9 bases and J dropped 3 bases, with 27 bases sitting between them. CDR1 is MDHEN and CDR2 is SYDVKM in the germline V gene. Here the CDR3 reads CASDQGRVTKRDKNIQYF. The CDR3 region has the DNA TGTGCCAGTGATCAGGGAAGGGTAACTAAACGGGACAAAAACATTCAGTACTTC.

The V gene is TRBV6-9, the J gene TRBJ2-2; TRBD2 might be the D (6 bases). Trimming cost V 7 bases and J 14 bases, with 23 bases left between them. The CDR3 runs 14 residues. Germline assignment: CDR1 MNHGY and CDR2 SVAAGI. The CDR3 nucleotides read TGTGCCAGCAATTACGGGGACTTAACCGCGGAACTGTTTTTT. Translation gives CASNYGDLTAELFF.

This clone was seen a few times. This CDR3 reads CASSLGLAGVNGELFF. For the CDR3, the DNA is TGCGCCAGCAGCTTAGGGCTAGCGGGAGTGAACGGGGAGCTGTTTTTT. The chain carries TRBV5-1 and TRBJ2-2; 10 nucleotides align to TRBD2. CDR1 and CDR2 from the germline V gene are SGHRS and YFSETQ. Trimming removed 2 bases from V and 7 bases from J; junction bases left unmatched: 8. This CDR3 spans 16 amino acids.

This clone was seen only a few times. One end of the junction does not line up with germline, which may come from a read error. The rearrangement joins TRBV6-9 to TRBJ1-1, with D possibly TRBD1 on 5 matching bases. In germline, CDR1 is MNHGY, CDR2 SVAAGI. The length of the CDR3 is 13 residues. The CDR3 bases are TGCGCCAGCAGTCTCAGGGACGTGGGTGAAGCTTTCTTT. Its translation is CASSLRDVGEAFF.

In this sample, this clone turned up a few times. The chain recombines TRBV6-1 with TRBJ2-7, with 7 bases lining up with TRBD2. This CDR3 region has 15 residues. In germline, CDR1 is MNHNS, CDR2 SASEGT. V was clipped by 2 bases and J by 5 bases; unmatched bases: 9. The CDR3 DNA reads TGTGCCAGCAGTGAATGGTCAGGCGGGAGCCACGAGCAGTACTTC. This encodes CASSEWSGGSHEQYF.

The sample holds many counts of this clone. This chain joins TRBV27 and TRBJ2-3; possible D gene TRBD1, 5 bases. CDR3 size: 13 residues. Trimming shortened V by 5 bases and J by 0 bases, and 6 bases separated the two germline ends. In germline, CDR1 is MNHEY, CDR2 SMNVEV (reference sequence). CDR3 amino acids: CASSRGSTDTQYF. The CDR3 DNA follows: TGTGCCAGCAGTAGGGGTAGCACAGATACGCAGTATTTT.

This clone was counted many times. V is TRBV11-2 and J is TRBJ2-7; 10 nucleotides match TRBD2. The trim removed 3 bases at V and 3 bases at J, leaving 5 bases unmatched. This CDR3 comprises 15 residues. CDR1 and CDR2 (germline): SGHAT, FQNNGV. CDR3 in amino acids: CASSFNPSGSYEQYF. The CDR3 DNA follows: TGTGCCAGCAGCTTTAACCCTAGCGGGAGCTACGAGCAGTACTTC.

This clone appeared many times. This CDR3 is also generated by other DNA sequences in the sample. V usage is TRBV20-1 and J usage is TRBJ2-3, with TRBD2 matching 13 bases. The V gene's germline CDR1 is DFQATT and CDR2 SNEGSKA (reference sequence). V was clipped by 6 bases and J by 1 base; unmatched bases: 4. This CDR3 region has 15 residues. CDR3 amino acids: CSAHGTSGGTDTQYF. The CDR3 bases are TGCAGTGCCCACGGGACTAGCGGGGGCACAGATACGCAGTATTTT.

This clone occurred a few times. The chain links TRBV20-1 to TRBJ1-6, with D hard to call. This CDR3 region has 15 residues. V was pared by 1 base and J by 8 bases, with 15 bases between. The germline gives CDR1 DFQATT, CDR2 SNEGSKA (reference sequence). The CDR3 protein is CSARAAGGDHSPLHF. The DNA of the CDR3 is TGCAGTGCTAGAGCAGCGGGTGGGGATCATTCACCCCTCCACTTT.

This clone was seen only a few times. This may be a read error, as it is one base from a much larger clone. Other DNA variants within this sample encode the same CDR3. The V gene is TRBV14, the J gene TRBJ2-7; D may be TRBD1 (6 bases). The V gene lost 6 bases and the J gene lost 6 bases, with 21 bases spanning the gap. The germline V gene encodes CDR1 SGHDN and CDR2 FVKESK. The CDR3 sequence is 15 residues long. CDR3 DNA sequence: TGTGCCAGCAGTCTACAGGGCCCCGGGTTTGGCGAGCAGTACTTC. It specifies CASSLQGPGFGEQYF.

This clone was counted ten times or more. This chain uses TRBV19 with TRBJ2-7; 7 nucleotides agree with TRBD1. The CDR3 sequence is 13 residues long. V shed 7 bases, J shed 1 base, and the junction held 4 bases outside the gene matches. CDR1 is LNHDA, CDR2 SQIVND, per germline (reference sequence). CDR3 loop: CASTDRESYEQYF. The CDR3 region has the DNA TGTGCCAGTACCGACAGGGAGTCCTACGAGCAGTACTTC.

The chain uses TRBV19 and TRBJ1-4; 9 bases are shared with TRBD1. The V and J ends lost 5 bases and 8 bases, in that order; junction bases with no gene match: 6. Germline V gene sequence: CDR1 LNHDA, CDR2 SQIVND (reference sequence). The CDR3 runs 14 residues. CDR3: CASSLGTGFEKLFF. The CDR3 DNA follows: TGTGCCAGTAGTCTTGGGACAGGGTTCGAAAAACTGTTTTTT. The whole variable domain, remainder taken from reference TRBV19 and TRBJ1-4, is DGGITQSPKYLFRKEGQNVTLSCEQNLNHDAMYWYRQDPGQGLRLIYYSQIVNDFQKGDIAEGYSVSREKKESFPLTVTSAQKNPTAFYLCASSLGTGFEKLFFGSGTQLSVL.

This clone is categorized as medium-sized (0.01 to 0.1%). V is TRBV6-1 and J is TRBJ1-2; possible D gene TRBD1, 5 bases. V was clipped by 5 bases and J by 7 bases, with 11 bases between them. CDR3 length equals 12 residues. CDR1 and CDR2 from the germline V gene are MNHNS and SASEGT. The CDR3 DNA follows: TGTGCCAGCAGTACCACGGGACGTGGCTACACCTTC. Protein product: CASSTTGRGYTF.

J is TRBJ2-3 and V is TRBV20-1, with 8 bases fitting TRBD2. Germline V lookup: CDR1 DFQATT, CDR2 SNEGSKA (reference sequence). V dropped 5 bases and J dropped 2; count of bases not matched to a gene: 12. The CDR3 runs to 16 residues. The CDR3 protein is CSAYGGGGGPTDTQYF. CDR3 bases: TGCAGTGCTTACGGGGGGGGAGGCGGGCCCACAGATACGCAGTATTTT.

This clone has a handful of counts. Being one base from a much bigger clone, this may be a read error. V usage is TRBV30 and J usage is TRBJ1-1; D perhaps matches TRBD1 (6 bases). The CDR3 contains 13 residues. Trimming shortened V by 3 bases and J by 9 bases, and 17 bases separated the two germline ends. The germline CDR1 and CDR2 sequences are GTSNPN and SVGIG (reference sequence). CDR3 coding DNA: TGTGCCTGGAGGTCAGGACCAGGGGCAAAAGCTTTCTTT. This sequence encodes CAWRSGPGAKAFF.

The sample holds a few counts of this clone. The V call is TRBV6-1, the J call TRBJ1-2; 9 positions match TRBD1. The V segment lost 1 base and the J segment 5 bases; nucleotides outside the gene matches: 11. There are 17 residues in the CDR3. The germline CDR1 and CDR2 sequences are MNHNS and SASEGT. CDR3: CASSEGGTGGMWYGYTF. CDR3 bases: TGTGCCAGCAGTGAAGGAGGAACAGGGGGCATGTGGTATGGCTACACCTTC.

This clone was picked up many times. This chain connects TRBV2 to TRBJ1-1, with D unclear. Trimming took 1 base from V and 1 from J, leaving 10 bases between them. CDR1 is SNHLY, CDR2 FYNNEI, per germline. The CDR3 length is 15 residues. CDR3 sequence: CASSEEGLQNTEAFF. The CDR3 nucleotides read TGTGCCAGCAGTGAAGAAGGTTTACAGAACACTGAAGCTTTCTTT.

This clone came up many times. The chain recombines TRBV5-4 with TRBJ2-2, with D unclear. There are 14 residues in the CDR3. Germline V gives CDR1 SGHNT, CDR2 YYREEE (reference sequence). V gave up 4 bases and J gave up 1 base, with 8 bases separating them. This CDR3 is CASSQFWNTGELFF. The DNA of the CDR3 is TGTGCCAGCAGCCAGTTTTGGAACACCGGGGAGCTGTTTTTT. Looking up the rest from reference TRBV5-4 and TRBJ2-2 gives the full variable domain: ETGVTQSPTHLIKTRGQQVTLRCSSQSGHNTVSWYQQALGQGPQFIFQYYREEENGRGNFPPRFSGLQFPNYSSELNVNALELDDSALYLCASSQFWNTGELFFGEGSRLTVL.

This clone was counted ten times or more. The chain carries TRBV7-8 and TRBJ1-4, with unresolved D. V lost 6 bases to trimming and J lost 3 bases, with 11 bases between them. The CDR3 runs 14 residues. CDR1 SGHVS and CDR2 FQNEAQ come from the germline V gene. CDR3 DNA sequence: TGTGCCAGCAGTCCTGGGGTAGCTAATGAAAAACTGTTTTTT. Protein: CASSPGVANEKLFF. Together with reference TRBV7-8 and TRBJ1-4, the CDR3 gives the full variable domain: GAGVSQSPRYKVAKRGQDVALRCDPISGHVSLFWYQQALGQGPEFLTYFQNEAQLDKSGLPSDRFFAERPEGSVSTLKIQRTQQEDSAVYLCASSPGVANEKLFFGSGTQLSVL.

Details on this clone: A much bigger clone sits one base away, suggesting this may be a read error. The chain has TRBV30 and TRBJ2-1; D not certain. This CDR3 is built from 9 residues. The V gene's germline CDR1 is GTSNPN and CDR2 SVGIG (reference sequence). The CDR3 bases are TGTGTCTGGACCCTCTCCCCGTTCTTC. It codes for CVWTLSPFF. The full variable domain, rest sourced from reference TRBV30 and TRBJ2-1, is SQTIHQWPATLVQPVGSPLSLECTVEGTSNPNLYWYRQAAGRGLQLLFYSVGIGQISSEVPQNLSASRPQDRQFILSSKKLLLSDSGFYLCVWTLSPFFGPGTRLTVL.